This TCR beta chain derives from a study of control samples from healthy donors and cancer patients. The protocol was immunoSEQ multiplex PCR, while the TCRdb copy is restricted to in-frame clones and leaves out a portion. The table lists more than 60,000 clones, roughly 89% of them singletons, with less than 7% in the top ten. Germline V gene data show CDR1 as LGHDT and CDR2 as YNNKEL (reference sequence). This CDR3 has 16 amino acids. Trimming removed 6 bases from V and 4 bases from J; junction bases left unmatched: 11. The TCR originated in a man between 60 and 75 years old with colorectal cancer. This sequence joins TRBV3-1 (or the pseudogene TRBV3-2) and TRBJ2-3, with 9 nucleotides matching TRBD2. Material for sequencing was PBMCs. The CDR3 bases are TGTGCCAGCAGTCGCGCGGGGCGGGGGGGCCCAGATACGCAGTATTTT. Translation: CASSRAGRGGPDTQYF.